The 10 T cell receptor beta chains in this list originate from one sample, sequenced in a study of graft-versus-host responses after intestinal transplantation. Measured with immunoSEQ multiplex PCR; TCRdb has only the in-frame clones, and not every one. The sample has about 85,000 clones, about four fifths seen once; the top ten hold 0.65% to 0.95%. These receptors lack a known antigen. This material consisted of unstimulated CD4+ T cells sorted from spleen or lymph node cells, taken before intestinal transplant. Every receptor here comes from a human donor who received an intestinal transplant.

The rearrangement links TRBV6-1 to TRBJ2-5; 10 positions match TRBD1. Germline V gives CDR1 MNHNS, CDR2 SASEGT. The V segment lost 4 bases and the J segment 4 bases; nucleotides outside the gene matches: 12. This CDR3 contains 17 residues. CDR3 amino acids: CASSGSSGTGVAETQYF. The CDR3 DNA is TGTGCCAGCAGTGGATCTTCCGGGACAGGGGTGGCAGAGACCCAGTACTTC.

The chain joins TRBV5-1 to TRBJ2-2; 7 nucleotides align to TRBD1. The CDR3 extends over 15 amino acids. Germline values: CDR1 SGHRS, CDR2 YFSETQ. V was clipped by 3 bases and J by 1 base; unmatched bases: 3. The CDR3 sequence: CASSYGDRNTGELFF. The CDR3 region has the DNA TGCGCCAGCAGCTACGGGGACAGGAACACCGGGGAGCTGTTTTTT.

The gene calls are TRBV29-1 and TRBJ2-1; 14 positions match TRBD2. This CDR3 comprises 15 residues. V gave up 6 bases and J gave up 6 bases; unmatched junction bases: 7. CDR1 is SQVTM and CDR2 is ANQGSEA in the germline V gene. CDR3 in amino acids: CSVRKGTSGSNEQFF. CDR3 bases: TGCAGCGTCAGAAAAGGGACTAGCGGGAGCAATGAGCAGTTCTTC.

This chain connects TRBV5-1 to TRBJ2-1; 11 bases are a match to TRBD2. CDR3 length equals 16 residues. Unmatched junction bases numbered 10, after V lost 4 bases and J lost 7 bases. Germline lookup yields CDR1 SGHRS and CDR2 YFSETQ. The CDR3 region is CASSNRASGGKNEQFF. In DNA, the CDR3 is TGCGCCAGCAGCAACCGGGCTAGCGGGGGGAAAAATGAGCAGTTCTTC.

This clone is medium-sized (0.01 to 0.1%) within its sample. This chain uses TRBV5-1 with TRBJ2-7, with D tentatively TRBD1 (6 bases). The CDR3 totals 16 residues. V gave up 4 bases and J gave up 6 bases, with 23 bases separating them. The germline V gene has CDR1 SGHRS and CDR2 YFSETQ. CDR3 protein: CASSVNPPGHGSEQYF. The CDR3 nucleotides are TGCGCCAGCAGCGTTAACCCCCCGGGACATGGGTCCGAGCAGTACTTC. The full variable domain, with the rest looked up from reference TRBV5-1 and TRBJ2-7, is KAGVTQTPRYLIKTRGQQVTLSCSPISGHRSVSWYQQTPGQGLQFLFEYFSETQRNKGNFPGRFSGRQFSNSRSEMNVSTLELGDSALYLCASSVNPPGHGSEQYFGPGTRLTVT.

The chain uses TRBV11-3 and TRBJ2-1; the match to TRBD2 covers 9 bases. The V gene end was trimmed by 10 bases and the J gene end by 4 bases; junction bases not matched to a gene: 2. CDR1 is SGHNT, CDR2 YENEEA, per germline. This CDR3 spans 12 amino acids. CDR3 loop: CATSGDYNEQFF. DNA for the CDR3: TGTGCCACTAGCGGGGATTACAATGAGCAGTTCTTC.

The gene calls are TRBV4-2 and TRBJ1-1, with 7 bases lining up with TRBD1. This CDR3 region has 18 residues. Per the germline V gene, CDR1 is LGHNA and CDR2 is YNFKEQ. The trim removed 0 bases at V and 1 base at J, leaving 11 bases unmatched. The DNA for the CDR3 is TGTGCCAGCAGCCAAGATCCTGGAGGGGGCGGTAGGAACACTGAAGCTTTCTTT. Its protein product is CASSQDPGGGGRNTEAFF.

The CDR3 DNA sequence: TGTGCCAGCAAGGAAATGGGGCAGAACAATGAGCAGTTCTTC. It translates to CASKEMGQNNEQFF. V gene TRBV2 combines with J gene TRBJ2-1, with a tentative D call TRBD1 (5 bases). The V end lost 7 bases, the J end lost 5 bases, and 15 bases lay between the germline ends. CDR1 and CDR2 from the germline V gene are SNHLY and FYNNEI. This CDR3 is 14 amino acids long.

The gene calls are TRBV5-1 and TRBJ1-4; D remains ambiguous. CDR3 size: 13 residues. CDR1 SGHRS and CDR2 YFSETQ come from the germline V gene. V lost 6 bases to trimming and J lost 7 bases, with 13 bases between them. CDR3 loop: CASNVEGSEKLFF. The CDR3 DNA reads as TGCGCCAGCAACGTCGAGGGTAGTGAAAAACTGTTTTTT.

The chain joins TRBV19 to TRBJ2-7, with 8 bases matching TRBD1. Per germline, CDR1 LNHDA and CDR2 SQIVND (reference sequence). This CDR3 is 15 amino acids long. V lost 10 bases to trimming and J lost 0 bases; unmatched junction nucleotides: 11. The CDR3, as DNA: TGTGCCACTTCAACCTCCGGGACAGGCTCCTACGAGCAGTACTTC. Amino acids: CATSTSGTGSYEQYF.